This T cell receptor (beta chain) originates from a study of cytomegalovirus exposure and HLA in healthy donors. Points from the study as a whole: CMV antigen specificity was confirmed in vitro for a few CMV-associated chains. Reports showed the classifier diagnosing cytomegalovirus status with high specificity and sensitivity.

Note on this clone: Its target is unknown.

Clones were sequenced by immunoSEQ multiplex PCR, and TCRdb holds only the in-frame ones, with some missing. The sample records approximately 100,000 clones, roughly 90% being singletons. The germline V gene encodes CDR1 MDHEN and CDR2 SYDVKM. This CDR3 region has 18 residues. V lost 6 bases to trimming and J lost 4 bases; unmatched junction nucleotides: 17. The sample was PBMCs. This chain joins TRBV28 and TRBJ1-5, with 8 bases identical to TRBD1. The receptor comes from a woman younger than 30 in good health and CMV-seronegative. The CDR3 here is CASRLPGRGRRSNQPQHF. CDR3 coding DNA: TGTGCCAGCAGACTTCCGGGCAGGGGGCGGAGATCAAATCAGCCCCAGCATTTT.